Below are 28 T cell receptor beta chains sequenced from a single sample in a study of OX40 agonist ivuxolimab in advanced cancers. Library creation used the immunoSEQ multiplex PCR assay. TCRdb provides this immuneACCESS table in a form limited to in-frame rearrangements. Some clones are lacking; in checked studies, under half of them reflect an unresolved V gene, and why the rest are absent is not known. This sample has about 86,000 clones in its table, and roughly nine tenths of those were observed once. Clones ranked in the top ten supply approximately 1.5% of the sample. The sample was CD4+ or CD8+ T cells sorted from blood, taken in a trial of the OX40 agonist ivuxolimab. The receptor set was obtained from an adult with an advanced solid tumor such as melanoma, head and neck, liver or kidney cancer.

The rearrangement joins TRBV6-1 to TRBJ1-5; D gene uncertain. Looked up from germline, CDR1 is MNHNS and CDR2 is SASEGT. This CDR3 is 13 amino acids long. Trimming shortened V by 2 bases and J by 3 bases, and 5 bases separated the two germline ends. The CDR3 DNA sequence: TGTGCCAGCAGTGAACAGTACAATCAGCCCCAGCATTTT. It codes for CASSEQYNQPQHF.

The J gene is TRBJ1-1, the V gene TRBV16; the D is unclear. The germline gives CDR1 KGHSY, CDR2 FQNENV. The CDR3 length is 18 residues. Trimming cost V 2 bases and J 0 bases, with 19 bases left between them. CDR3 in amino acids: CASSQLRAPSGLNTEAFF. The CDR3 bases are TGTGCCAGCAGCCAACTGAGGGCACCCTCCGGGCTGAACACTGAAGCTTTCTTT.

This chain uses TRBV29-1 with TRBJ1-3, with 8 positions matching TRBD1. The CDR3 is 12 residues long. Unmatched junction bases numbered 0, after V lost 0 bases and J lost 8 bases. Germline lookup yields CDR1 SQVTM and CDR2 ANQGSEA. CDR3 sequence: CSVEEQGDTIYF. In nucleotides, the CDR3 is TGCAGCGTTGAAGAACAGGGGGACACCATATATTTT. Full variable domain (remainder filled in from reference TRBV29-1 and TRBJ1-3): SAVISQKPSRDICQRGTSLTIQCQVDSQVTMMFWYRQQPGQSLTLIATANQGSEATYESGFVIDKFPISRPNLTFSTLTVSNMSPEDSSIYLCSVEEQGDTIYFGEGSWLTVV.

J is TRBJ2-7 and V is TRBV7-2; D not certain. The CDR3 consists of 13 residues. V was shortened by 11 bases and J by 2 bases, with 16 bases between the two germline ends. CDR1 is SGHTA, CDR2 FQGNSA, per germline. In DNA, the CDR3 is TGTGCCGTTTCGGACCCCCCAACCTACGAGCAGTACTTC. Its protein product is CAVSDPPTYEQYF.

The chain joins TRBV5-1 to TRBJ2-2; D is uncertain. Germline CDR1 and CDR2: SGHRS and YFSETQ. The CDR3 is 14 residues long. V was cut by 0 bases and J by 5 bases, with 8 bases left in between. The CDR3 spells CASSLVGTTGELFF. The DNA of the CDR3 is TGCGCCAGCAGCTTGGTGGGCACTACCGGGGAGCTGTTTTTT.

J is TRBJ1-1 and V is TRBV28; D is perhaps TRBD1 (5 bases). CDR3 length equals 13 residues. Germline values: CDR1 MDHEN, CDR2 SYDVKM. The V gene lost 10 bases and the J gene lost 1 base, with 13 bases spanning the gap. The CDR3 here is CAIARGGNTEAFF. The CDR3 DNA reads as TGTGCCATAGCCCGGGGGGGGAACACTGAAGCTTTCTTT.

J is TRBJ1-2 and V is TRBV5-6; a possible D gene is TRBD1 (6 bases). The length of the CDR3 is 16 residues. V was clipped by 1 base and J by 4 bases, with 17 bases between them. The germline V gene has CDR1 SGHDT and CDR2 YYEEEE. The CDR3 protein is CASSLLGSQGTYGYTF. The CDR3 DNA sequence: TGTGCCAGCAGCTTGTTGGGTTCGCAGGGGACCTATGGCTACACCTTC.

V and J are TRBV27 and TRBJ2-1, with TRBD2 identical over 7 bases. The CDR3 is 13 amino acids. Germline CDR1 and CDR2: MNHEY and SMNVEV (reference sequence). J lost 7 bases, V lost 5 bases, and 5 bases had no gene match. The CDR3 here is CASSSGIANEQFF. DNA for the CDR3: TGTGCCAGCAGTAGCGGGATCGCTAATGAGCAGTTCTTC.

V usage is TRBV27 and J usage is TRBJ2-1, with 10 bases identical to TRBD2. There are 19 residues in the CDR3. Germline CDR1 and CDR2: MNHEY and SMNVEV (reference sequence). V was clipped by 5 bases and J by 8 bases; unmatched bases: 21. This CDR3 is CASSPHIRAGGPFSHEQFF. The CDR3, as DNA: TGTGCCAGCAGTCCCCACATCAGAGCGGGAGGGCCGTTCAGCCATGAGCAGTTCTTC.

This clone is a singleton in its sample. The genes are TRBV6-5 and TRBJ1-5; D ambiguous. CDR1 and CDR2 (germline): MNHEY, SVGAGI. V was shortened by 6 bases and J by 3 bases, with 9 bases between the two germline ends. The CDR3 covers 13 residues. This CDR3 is CASSRATNQPQHF. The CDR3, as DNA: TGTGCCAGCAGCCGGGCCACCAATCAGCCCCAGCATTTT.

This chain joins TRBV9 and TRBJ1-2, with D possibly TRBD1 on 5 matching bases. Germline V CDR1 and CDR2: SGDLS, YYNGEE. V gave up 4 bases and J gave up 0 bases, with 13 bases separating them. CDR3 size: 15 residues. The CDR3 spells CASSLGPLPNYGYTF. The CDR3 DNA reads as TGTGCCAGCAGCTTGGGGCCGTTACCTAACTATGGCTACACCTTC.

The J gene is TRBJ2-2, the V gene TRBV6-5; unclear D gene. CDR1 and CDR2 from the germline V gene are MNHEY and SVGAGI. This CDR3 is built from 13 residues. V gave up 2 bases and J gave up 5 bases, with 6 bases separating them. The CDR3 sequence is CASSYPLTGELFF. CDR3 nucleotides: TGTGCCAGCAGTTACCCGCTTACCGGGGAGCTGTTTTTT.

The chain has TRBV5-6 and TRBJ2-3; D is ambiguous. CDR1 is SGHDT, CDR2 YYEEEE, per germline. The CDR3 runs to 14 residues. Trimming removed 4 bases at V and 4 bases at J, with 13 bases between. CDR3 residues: CASSRVAAPDTQYF. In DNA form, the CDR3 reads TGTGCCAGCAGCAGGGTAGCAGCCCCAGATACGCAGTATTTT.

The CDR3 protein is CASSQRPADGYTF. CDR3 DNA sequence: TGTGCCAGCAGCCAGCGACCGGCTGATGGCTACACCTTC. The chain couples TRBV16 to TRBJ1-2, with D unclear. The CDR3 is made up of 13 amino acids. Germline V CDR1 and CDR2: KGHSY, FQNENV. V was cut by 3 bases and J by 6 bases, with 11 bases left in between.

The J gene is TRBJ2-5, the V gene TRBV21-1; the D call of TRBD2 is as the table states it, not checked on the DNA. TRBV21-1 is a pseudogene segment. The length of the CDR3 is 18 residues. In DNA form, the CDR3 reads TGTGCCAGCAGCAAGGGGACTAGCGGGAGTCCTTCACAAGAGACCCAGTACTTC. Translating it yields CASSKGTSGSPSQETQYF.

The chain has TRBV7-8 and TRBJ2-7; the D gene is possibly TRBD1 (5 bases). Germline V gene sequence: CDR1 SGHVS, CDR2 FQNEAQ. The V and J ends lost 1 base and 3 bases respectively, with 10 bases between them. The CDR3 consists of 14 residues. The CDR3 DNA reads TGTGCCAGCAGCTTAGGTGCCCAGGGCTACGAGCAGTACTTC. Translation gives CASSLGAQGYEQYF.

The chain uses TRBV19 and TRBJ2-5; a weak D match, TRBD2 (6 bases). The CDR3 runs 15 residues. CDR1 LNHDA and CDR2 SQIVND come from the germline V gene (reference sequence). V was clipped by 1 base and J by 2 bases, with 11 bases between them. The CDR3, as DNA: TGTGCCAGTAGTATAGTGCGGGGATTTCAAGAGACCCAGTACTTC. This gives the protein CASSIVRGFQETQYF.

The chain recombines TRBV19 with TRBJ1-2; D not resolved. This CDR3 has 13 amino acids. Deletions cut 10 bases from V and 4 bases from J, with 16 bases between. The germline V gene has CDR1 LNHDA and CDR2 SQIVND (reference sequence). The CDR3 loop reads CATWREGGYGYTF. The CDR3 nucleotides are TGTGCCACTTGGAGGGAAGGCGGCTATGGCTACACCTTC.

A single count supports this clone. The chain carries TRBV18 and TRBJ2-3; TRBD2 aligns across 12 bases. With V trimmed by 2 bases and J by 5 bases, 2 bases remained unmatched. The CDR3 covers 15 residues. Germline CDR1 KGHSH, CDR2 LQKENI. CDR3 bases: TGTGCCAGCTCACCAAGGACTAGCGGGAAAGATACGCAGTATTTT. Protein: CASSPRTSGKDTQYF.

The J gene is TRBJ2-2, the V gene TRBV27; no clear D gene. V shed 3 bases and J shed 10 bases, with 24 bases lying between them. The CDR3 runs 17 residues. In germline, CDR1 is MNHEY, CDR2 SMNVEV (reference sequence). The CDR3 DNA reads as TGTGCCAGCAGTTTCCCCCCGGGTATGGGGTCAAAGATGGAGCTGTTTTTT. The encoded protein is CASSFPPGMGSKMELFF.

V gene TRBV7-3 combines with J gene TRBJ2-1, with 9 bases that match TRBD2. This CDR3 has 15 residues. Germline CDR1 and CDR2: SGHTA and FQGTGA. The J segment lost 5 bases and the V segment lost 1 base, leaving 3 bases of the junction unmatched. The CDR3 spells CASSLKASGNNEQFF. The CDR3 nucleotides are TGTGCCAGCAGCTTAAAGGCTAGCGGGAACAATGAGCAGTTCTTC. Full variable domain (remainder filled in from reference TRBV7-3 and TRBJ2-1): GAGVSQTPSNKVTEKGKYVELRCDPISGHTALYWYRQSLGQGPEFLIYFQGTGAADDSGLPNDRFFAVRPEGSVSTLKIQRTERGDSAVYLCASSLKASGNNEQFFGPGTRLTVL.

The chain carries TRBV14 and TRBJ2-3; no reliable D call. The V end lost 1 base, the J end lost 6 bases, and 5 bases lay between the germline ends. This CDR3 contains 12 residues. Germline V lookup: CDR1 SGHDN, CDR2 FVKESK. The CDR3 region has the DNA TGTGCCAGCAGCCAAGTAGGCGATACGCAGTATTTT. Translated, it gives CASSQVGDTQYF.

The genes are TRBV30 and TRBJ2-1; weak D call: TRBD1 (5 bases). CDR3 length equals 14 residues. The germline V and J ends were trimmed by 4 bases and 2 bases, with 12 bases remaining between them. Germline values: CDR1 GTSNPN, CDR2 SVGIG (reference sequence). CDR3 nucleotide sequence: TGTGCCTGGAATATGGACACCACCTACAATGAGCAGTTCTTC. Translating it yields CAWNMDTTYNEQFF. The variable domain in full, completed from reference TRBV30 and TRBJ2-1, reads SQTIHQWPATLVQPVGSPLSLECTVEGTSNPNLYWYRQAAGRGLQLLFYSVGIGQISSEVPQNLSASRPQDRQFILSSKKLLLSDSGFYLCAWNMDTTYNEQFFGPGTRLTVL.

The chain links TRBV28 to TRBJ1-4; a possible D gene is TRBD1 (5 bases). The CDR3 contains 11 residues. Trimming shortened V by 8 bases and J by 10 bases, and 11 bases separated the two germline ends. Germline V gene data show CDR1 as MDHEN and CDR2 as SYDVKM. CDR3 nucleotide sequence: TGTGCCAGCTTTACCGGGGGAAAACTGTTTTTT. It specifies CASFTGGKLFF.

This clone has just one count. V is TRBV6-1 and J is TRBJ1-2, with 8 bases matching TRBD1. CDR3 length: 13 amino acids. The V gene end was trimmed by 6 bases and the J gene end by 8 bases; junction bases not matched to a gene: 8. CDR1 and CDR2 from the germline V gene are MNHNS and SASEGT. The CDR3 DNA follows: TGTGCCAGCAGGACAGGGGTTTTGGGAGGCTACACCTTC. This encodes CASRTGVLGGYTF.

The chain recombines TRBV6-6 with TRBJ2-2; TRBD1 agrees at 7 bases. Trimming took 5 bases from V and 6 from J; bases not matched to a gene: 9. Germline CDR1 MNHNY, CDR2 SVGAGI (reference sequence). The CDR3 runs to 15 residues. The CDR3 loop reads CASSQPGQGAGELFF. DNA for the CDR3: TGTGCCAGCAGTCAACCCGGCCAGGGGGCCGGGGAGCTGTTTTTT.

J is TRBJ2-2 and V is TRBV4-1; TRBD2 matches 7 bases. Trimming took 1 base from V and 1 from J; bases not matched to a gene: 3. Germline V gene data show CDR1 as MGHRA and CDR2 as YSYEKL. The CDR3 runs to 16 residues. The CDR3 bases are TGCGCCAGCAGCCAAGCGACGGGAGGGAACACCGGGGAGCTGTTTTTT. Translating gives CASSQATGGNTGELFF.

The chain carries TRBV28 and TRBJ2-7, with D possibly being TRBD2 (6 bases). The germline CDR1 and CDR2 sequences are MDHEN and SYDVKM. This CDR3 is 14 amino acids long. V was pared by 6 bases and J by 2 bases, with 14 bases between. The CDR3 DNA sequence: TGTGCCAGCAGACTGGGAGGAGGGGCCTACGAGCAGTACTTC. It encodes CASRLGGGAYEQYF.